The source of this T cell receptor (beta chain) is a study of identical twins. CDR3 length equals 12 residues. The germline CDR1 and CDR2 sequences are LGHDT and YNNKEL (reference sequence). Trimming at V came to 6 bases and at J to 6 bases, leaving 2 bases not matched to a gene. Unique molecular identifiers were in the cDNA, with template-switch universal primer binding. TCRdb fed the 5' RACE reads into MiXCR, producing one record per CDR3 protein. The sample lists approximately 500,000 distinct CDR3 sequences; less than 25% were seen once. This sample also belongs to another study, concerning T cells expressing NK-cell markers. That work contributes: Sorted CD3+CD56+NKG2C+, CD3+CD56+NKG2C- and CD3+CD56-NKG2C+ T cells provided the TCR beta repertoires. Among the eight sequenced donors, seven tested HCMV-seropositive and one tested seronegative. Also leading the CD3+CD56-NKG2C+ fraction in a handful of donors were these clonotypes.

Sequences were obtained from CD4+ T cells sorted from blood. V gene TRBV3-1 combines with J gene TRBJ2-3; TRBD2 matches at 8 bases. The TCR was taken from a young woman in good health. The CDR3 sequence is CASSERGDTQYF. The DNA for the CDR3 is TGTGCCAGCAGTGAGCGGGGGGATACGCAGTATTTT.